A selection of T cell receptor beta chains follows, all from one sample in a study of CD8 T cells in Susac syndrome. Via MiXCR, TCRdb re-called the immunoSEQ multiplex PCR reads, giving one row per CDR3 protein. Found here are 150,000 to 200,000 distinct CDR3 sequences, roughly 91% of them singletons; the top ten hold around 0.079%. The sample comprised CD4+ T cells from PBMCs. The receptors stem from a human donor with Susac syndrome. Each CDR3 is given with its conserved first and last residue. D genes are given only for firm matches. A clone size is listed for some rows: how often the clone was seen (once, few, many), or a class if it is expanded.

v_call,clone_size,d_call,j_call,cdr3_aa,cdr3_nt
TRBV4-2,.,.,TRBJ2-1,CASSQDRGRAQFF,TGTGCCAGCAGCCAAGATCGTGGACGGGCGCAGTTCTTC
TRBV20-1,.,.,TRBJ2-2,CSASPRLPGTGELFF,TGCAGTGCTAGCCCCAGACTCCCGGGAACCGGGGAGCTGTTTTTT
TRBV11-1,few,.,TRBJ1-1,CASSQKRASLTEAFF,TGTGCCAGCAGCCAGAAAAGGGCTTCCTTAACTGAAGCTTTCTTT
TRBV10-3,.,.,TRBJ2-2,CAISEQLTGPSNTGELFF,TGTGCCATCAGTGAGCAGCTCACAGGGCCTTCAAACACCGGGGAGCTGTTTTTT
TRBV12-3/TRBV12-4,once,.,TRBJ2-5,CASSLASRPETQYF,TGTGCCAGCAGTTTAGCGTCCCGACCGGAGACCCAGTACTTC
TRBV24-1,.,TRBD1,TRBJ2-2,CATSTNGQANTGELFF,TGTGCCACCAGTACCAATGGACAGGCGAACACCGGGGAGCTGTTTTTT
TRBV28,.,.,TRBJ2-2,CASTTGSENTGELFF,TGTGCCAGCACTACGGGGAGTGAGAACACCGGGGAGCTGTTTTTT
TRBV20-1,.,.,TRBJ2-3,CSAPGSSPSPDTQYF,TGCAGTGCCCCCGGATCTAGCCCGAGCCCAGATACGCAGTATTTT
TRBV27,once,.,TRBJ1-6,CASSPDPMGSPLHF,TGTGCCAGCAGTCCTGACCCGATGGGTTCACCCCTCCACTTT
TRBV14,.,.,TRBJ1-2,CASSQSDFYYGYTF,TGTGCCAGCAGCCAATCGGACTTTTACTATGGCTACACCTTC
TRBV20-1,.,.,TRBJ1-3,CSARPTDGRLSGNTIYF,TGCAGTGCTAGACCAACGGACGGAAGGCTCTCTGGAAACACCATATATTTT
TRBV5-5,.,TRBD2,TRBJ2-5,CASGLAGAQETQYF,TGTGCCAGCGGACTAGCGGGGGCACAAGAGACCCAGTACTTC
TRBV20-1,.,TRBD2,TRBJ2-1,CSAETSGGLRNEQFF,TGCAGTGCCGAGACTAGCGGGGGGCTGCGAAATGAGCAGTTCTTC
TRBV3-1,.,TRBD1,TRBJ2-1,CASSQNIGQGSYNEQFF,TGTGCCAGCAGCCAAAATATCGGACAGGGGTCCTACAATGAGCAGTTCTTC
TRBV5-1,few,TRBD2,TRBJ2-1,CASSLGPGTSGGNEQFF,TGCGCCAGCAGCTTGGGACCCGGGACTAGCGGGGGCAATGAGCAGTTCTTC
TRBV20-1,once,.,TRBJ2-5,CSARDRGFAETQYF,TGCAGTGCTAGAGATAGGGGTTTTGCAGAGACCCAGTACTTC
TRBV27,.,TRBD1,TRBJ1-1,CASSSVPQTGGRRNTEAFF,TGTGCCAGCAGTTCCGTCCCTCAGACAGGGGGTCGTCGTAACACTGAAGCTTTCTTT
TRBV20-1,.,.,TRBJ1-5,CSAVGLTEIQPQHF,TGCAGTGCCGTAGGGCTTACTGAGATTCAGCCCCAGCATTTT
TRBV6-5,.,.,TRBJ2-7,CASSYKGYAFEQYF,TGTGCCAGCAGTTATAAGGGATATGCTTTCGAGCAGTACTTC
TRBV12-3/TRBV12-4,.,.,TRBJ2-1,CASSFNGGWNEQFF,TGTGCCAGCAGTTTTAACGGGGGATGGAATGAGCAGTTCTTC
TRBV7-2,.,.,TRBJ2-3,CASSTSGGDTQYF,TGTGCCAGCAGCACCTCAGGCGGGGATACGCAGTATTTT
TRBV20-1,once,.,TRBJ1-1,CSAGRSPNTEAFF,TGCAGTGCCGGCAGGAGCCCGAACACTGAAGCTTTCTTT